These 14 T cell receptor beta chains came from one sample sequenced in a study of cytomegalovirus exposure and HLA in healthy donors. Researchers ran the PCR with 60 Vbeta and 13 Jbeta primers. Clones were sequenced by immunoSEQ multiplex PCR, and TCRdb holds only the in-frame ones, with some missing. The sample has roughly 160,000 clones, more than 70% seen once. Sequencing used PBMCs. The receptors come from a middle-aged woman in good health and CMV-seropositive.

This chain links TRBV9 with TRBJ1-1; tentative D call: TRBD1 (6 bases). The CDR3 contains 14 residues. The germline V and J ends were trimmed by 0 bases and 6 bases, with 12 bases remaining between them. From germline, CDR1 is SGDLS and CDR2 YYNGEE. DNA for the CDR3: TGTGCCAGCAGCGTAGCAGGGGTTAGCGCTGAAGCTTTCTTT. Translating gives CASSVAGVSAEAFF.

J is TRBJ1-6 and V is TRBV27, with TRBD1 matching 10 bases. Germline V lookup: CDR1 MNHEY, CDR2 SMNVEV (reference sequence). The CDR3 covers 17 residues. Trimming took 0 bases from V and 9 from J; bases not matched to a gene: 8. The CDR3 DNA reads as TGTGCCAGCAGTTTATCCCTAGGGGGGACAGGGGTTTCACCCCTCCACTTT. Its protein product is CASSLSLGGTGVSPLHF.

The chain joins TRBV7-2 to TRBJ2-1; 11 bases fit TRBD2. Per germline, CDR1 SGHTA and CDR2 FQGNSA. The CDR3 covers 16 residues. After removal of 2 bases from V and 4 bases from J, the junction contained 4 bases not matched to a gene. CDR3 region: CASSLWGTSGYNEQFF. CDR3 DNA sequence: TGTGCCAGCAGCTTATGGGGGACTAGCGGATACAATGAGCAGTTCTTC.

This rearrangement joins TRBV30 to TRBJ1-5, with 9 bases matching TRBD1. The J segment lost 4 bases and the V segment lost 7 bases, leaving 5 bases of the junction unmatched. Looked up from germline, CDR1 is GTSNPN and CDR2 is SVGIG (reference sequence). The CDR3 is made up of 13 amino acids. As DNA, the CDR3 is TGTGCCTCCGACAGGGGGGAAAATCAGCCCCAGCATTTT. It yields the protein CASDRGENQPQHF.

This sequence joins TRBV5-4 and TRBJ2-1; 14 bases match TRBD2. There are 16 residues in the CDR3. From germline, CDR1 is SGHNT and CDR2 YYREEE (reference sequence). V gave up 1 base and J gave up 12 bases; unmatched junction bases: 9. DNA of the CDR3: TGTGCCAGCAGCTTGCACGGGACTAGCGGGAGTAGAAGGCAGTTCTTC. It is translated as CASSLHGTSGSRRQFF.

The chain links TRBV7-9 to TRBJ2-7; 9 bases match TRBD1. With 3 bases clipped from V and 4 bases from J, the junction kept 7 bases outside the gene matches. Germline values: CDR1 SEHNR, CDR2 FQNEAQ (reference sequence). This CDR3 has 15 residues. The CDR3 reads CASSFTGTGNYEQYF. The DNA for the CDR3 is TGTGCCAGCAGCTTTACCGGGACAGGGAATTACGAGCAGTACTTC.

V gene TRBV5-1 combines with J gene TRBJ2-3; D unresolved. The CDR3 spans 14 residues. V was trimmed by 0 bases and J by 0 bases, leaving 5 bases between them. From germline, CDR1 is SGHRS and CDR2 YFSETQ. Here the CDR3 reads CASSLVRSTDTQYF. The CDR3 region has the DNA TGCGCCAGCAGCTTGGTGCGGAGCACAGATACGCAGTATTTT.

This clone was observed once. The sample has other DNA sequences that encode this CDR3 too. The V gene is TRBV4-3, the J gene TRBJ2-3, with D possibly being TRBD2 (7 bases). The CDR3 has 17 amino acids. CDR1 LGHNA and CDR2 YSLEER come from the germline V gene. The ends were cut back, 0 bases at V and 0 bases at J, with 13 bases in the middle. CDR3 sequence: CASSQEGRGGSTDTQYF. CDR3 nucleotides: TGCGCCAGCAGCCAAGAGGGTAGGGGGGGTAGCACAGATACGCAGTATTTT.

This clone was found a few times. The chain recombines TRBV2 with TRBJ1-2, with 7 bases identical to TRBD1. CDR3 size: 16 residues. The junction had 16 bases not matched to a gene; V was cut back by 6 bases and J by 6 bases. CDR1 and CDR2 (germline): SNHLY, FYNNEI. This CDR3 is CASRGKGARGDDGYTF. CDR3 nucleotides: TGTGCCAGCAGGGGAAAGGGGGCCAGGGGTGATGATGGCTACACCTTC.

As for this clone: This same CDR3 is encoded by further DNA sequences in the sample. The chain employs TRBV14 and TRBJ1-3, with 9 bases aligning to TRBD1. After removal of 1 base from V and 4 bases from J, the junction contained 5 bases not matched to a gene. The CDR3 sequence is 16 residues long. CDR1 and CDR2 (germline): SGHDN, FVKESK. The CDR3 reads CASSQVGGQGGNTIYF. The CDR3 bases are TGTGCCAGCAGCCAAGTCGGGGGACAGGGAGGAAACACCATATATTTT.

The chain combines TRBV6-1 with TRBJ2-1, with 9 nucleotides matching TRBD1. Germline CDR1 is MNHNS and CDR2 is SASEGT. CDR3 size: 15 residues. V shed 8 bases, J shed 7 bases, and the junction held 12 bases outside the gene matches. The CDR3 region is CASRAGTGLGNEQFF. The DNA for the CDR3 is TGTGCCAGCCGAGCCGGGACAGGGTTGGGAAATGAGCAGTTCTTC.

V usage is TRBV9 and J usage is TRBJ2-1; 9 positions agree with TRBD1. The CDR3 spans 15 residues. V was clipped by 3 bases and J by 4 bases; unmatched bases: 5. From germline, CDR1 is SGDLS and CDR2 YYNGEE. In nucleotides, the CDR3 is TGTGCCAGCAGCGACCGGGACAGGGCGTACAATGAGCAGTTCTTC. Protein product: CASSDRDRAYNEQFF. Combining the CDR3 with reference TRBV9 and TRBJ2-1 gives the whole variable domain DSGVTQTPKHLITATGQRVTLRCSPRSGDLSVYWYQQSLDQGLQFLIQYYNGEERAKGNILERFSAQQFPDLHSELNLSSLELGDSALYFCASSDRDRAYNEQFFGPGTRLTVL.

CDR3 loop: CASRLAGGQTHEQYF. The CDR3 DNA reads TGTGCCAGCAGACTAGCGGGAGGCCAGACCCACGAGCAGTACTTC. V gene TRBV6-1 combines with J gene TRBJ2-7, with 12 bases matching TRBD2. Germline loops: CDR1 MNHNS, CDR2 SASEGT. V dropped 6 bases and J dropped 5; count of bases not matched to a gene: 8. This CDR3 is 15 amino acids long.

This clone was recorded a few times. The V call is TRBV5-1, the J call TRBJ2-1; D possibly corresponds to TRBD2 (6 bases). The CDR3 totals 14 residues. The V gene lost 7 bases and the J gene lost 5 bases, with 16 bases spanning the gap. Germline V lookup: CDR1 SGHRS, CDR2 YFSETQ. Here the CDR3 reads CASVRDSGNNEQFF. Written as DNA, the CDR3 is TGCGCCAGCGTCCGGGACTCAGGGAACAATGAGCAGTTCTTC.